The clone carrying this TCR beta chain was seen only a few times. Its antigen is as yet unknown. The germline V and J ends were trimmed by 2 bases and 3 bases, with 8 bases remaining between them. The CDR3 has 14 residues. TCRdb analysed the 5' RACE reads with MiXCR anew, one entry per CDR3 protein. The table shows about 55,000 distinct CDR3 sequences, with roughly 25% occurring only once. The sample comes from a study of T-cell memory formation after mild COVID-19. Findings and caveats of the study: Some clones that responded turned up in pre-infection memory, which suggests that cross-reactive memory joined in.

The V and J genes are TRBV12-3 or TRBV12-4 and TRBJ2-4; no definite D call. What was sequenced was PBMCs or a T cell subset sorted from them (not recorded which). This sequence was found in a young man who had mild COVID-19 (a few samples of this study predate the infection). Cell type and time point are not known. Here the CDR3 reads CASSLQRGKNIQYF. CDR3 nucleotide sequence: TGTGCCAGCAGTTTACAGCGCGGCAAAAACATTCAGTACTTC.